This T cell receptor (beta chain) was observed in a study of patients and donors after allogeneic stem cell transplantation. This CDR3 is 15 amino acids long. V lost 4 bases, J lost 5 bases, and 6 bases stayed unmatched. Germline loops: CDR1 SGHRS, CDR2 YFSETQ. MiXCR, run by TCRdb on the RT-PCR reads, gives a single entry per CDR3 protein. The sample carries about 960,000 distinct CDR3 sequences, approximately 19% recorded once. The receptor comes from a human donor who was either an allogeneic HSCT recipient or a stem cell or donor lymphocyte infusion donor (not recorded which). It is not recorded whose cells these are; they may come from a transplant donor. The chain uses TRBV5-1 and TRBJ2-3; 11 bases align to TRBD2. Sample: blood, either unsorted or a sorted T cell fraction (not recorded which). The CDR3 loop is CASSPALAGEDTQYF. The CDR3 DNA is TGCGCCAGCAGCCCGGCACTAGCGGGAGAAGATACGCAGTATTTT.